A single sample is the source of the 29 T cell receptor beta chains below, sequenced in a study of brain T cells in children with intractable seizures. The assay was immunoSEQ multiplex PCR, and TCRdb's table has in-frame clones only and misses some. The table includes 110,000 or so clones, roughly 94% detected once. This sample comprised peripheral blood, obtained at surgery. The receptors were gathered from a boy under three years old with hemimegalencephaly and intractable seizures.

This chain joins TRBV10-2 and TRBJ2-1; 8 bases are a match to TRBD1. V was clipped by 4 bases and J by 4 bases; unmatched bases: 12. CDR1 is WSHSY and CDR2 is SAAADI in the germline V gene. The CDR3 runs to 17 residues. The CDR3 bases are TGCGCCAGCAGTGGGACAGGGAAGTCATCCCCTTACAATGAGCAGTTCTTC. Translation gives CASSGTGKSSPYNEQFF.

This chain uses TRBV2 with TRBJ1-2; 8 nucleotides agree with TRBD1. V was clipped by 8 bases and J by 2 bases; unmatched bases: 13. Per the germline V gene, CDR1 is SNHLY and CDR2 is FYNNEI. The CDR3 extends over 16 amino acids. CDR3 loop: CASPTGDRTTNYGYTF. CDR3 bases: TGTGCCAGCCCGACCGGGGACAGGACGACAAACTATGGCTACACCTTC.

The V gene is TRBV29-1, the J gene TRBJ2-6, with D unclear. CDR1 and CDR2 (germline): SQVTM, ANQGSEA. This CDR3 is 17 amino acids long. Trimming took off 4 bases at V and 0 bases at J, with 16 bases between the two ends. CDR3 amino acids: CSVAGGTAGSGANVLTF. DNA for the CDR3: TGCAGCGTTGCGGGTGGCACAGCAGGCTCTGGGGCCAACGTCCTGACTTTC.

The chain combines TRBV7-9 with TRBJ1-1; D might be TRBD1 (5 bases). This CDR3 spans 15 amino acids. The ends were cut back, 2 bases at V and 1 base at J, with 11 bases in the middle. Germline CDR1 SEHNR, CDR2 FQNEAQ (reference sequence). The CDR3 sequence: CASSLLGGQNTEAFF. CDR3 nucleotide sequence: TGTGCCAGCAGCTTACTGGGAGGACAGAACACTGAAGCTTTCTTT. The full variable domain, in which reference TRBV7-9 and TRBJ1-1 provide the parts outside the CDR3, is DTGVSQNPRHKITKRGQNVTFRCDPISEHNRLYWYRQTLGQGPEFLTYFQNEAQLEKSRLLSDRFSAERPKGSFSTLEIQRTEQGDSAMYLCASSLLGGQNTEAFFGQGTRLTVV.

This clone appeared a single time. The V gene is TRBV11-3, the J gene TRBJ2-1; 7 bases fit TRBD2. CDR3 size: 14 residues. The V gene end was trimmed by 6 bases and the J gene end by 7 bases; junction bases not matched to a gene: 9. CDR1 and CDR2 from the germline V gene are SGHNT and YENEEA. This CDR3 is CASRGRAMGNEQFF. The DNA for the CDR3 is TGTGCCAGCAGAGGGAGGGCCATGGGAAATGAGCAGTTCTTC.

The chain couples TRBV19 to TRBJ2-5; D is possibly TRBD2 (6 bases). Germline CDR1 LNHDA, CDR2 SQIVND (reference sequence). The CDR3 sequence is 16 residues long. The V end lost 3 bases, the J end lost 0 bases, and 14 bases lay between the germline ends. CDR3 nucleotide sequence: TGTGCCAGTAGTATTAGCGGTCCGTGGGACCAAGAGACCCAGTACTTC. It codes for CASSISGPWDQETQYF.

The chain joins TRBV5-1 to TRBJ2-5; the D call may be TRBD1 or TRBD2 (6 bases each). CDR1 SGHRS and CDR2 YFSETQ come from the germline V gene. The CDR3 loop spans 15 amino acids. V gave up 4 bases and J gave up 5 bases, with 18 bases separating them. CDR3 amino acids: CASSERRGVWETQYF. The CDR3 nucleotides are TGCGCCAGCAGCGAACGGAGGGGGGTATGGGAGACCCAGTACTTC.

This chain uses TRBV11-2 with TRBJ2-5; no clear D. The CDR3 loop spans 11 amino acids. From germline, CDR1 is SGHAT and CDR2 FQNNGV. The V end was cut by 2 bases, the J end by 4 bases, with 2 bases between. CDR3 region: CASSLTETQYF. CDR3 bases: TGTGCCAGCAGCTTAACAGAGACCCAGTACTTC.

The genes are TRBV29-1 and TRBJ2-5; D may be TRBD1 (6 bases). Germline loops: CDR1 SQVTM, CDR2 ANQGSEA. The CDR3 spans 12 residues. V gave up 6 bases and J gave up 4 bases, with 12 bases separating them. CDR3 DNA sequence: TGCAGCGTCCGACAGGCGGGAGAGACCCAGTACTTC. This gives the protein CSVRQAGETQYF.

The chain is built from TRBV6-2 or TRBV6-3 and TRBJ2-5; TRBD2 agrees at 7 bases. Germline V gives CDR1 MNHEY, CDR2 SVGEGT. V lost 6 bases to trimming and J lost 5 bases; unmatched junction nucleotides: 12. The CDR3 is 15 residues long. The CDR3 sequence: CASSPGSGMWETQYF. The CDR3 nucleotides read TGTGCCAGCAGCCCTGGCAGCGGGATGTGGGAGACCCAGTACTTC.

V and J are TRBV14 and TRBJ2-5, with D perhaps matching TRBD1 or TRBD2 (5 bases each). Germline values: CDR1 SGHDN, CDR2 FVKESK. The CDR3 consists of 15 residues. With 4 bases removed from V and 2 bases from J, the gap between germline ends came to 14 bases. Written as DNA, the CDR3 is TGTGCCAGCAGCCCCGGACTGGGACCACAAGAGACCCAGTACTTC. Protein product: CASSPGLGPQETQYF.

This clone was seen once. CDR3 sequence reads: CASSPGQIYEQYF. The CDR3 nucleotides are TGTGCCAGCAGTCCCGGACAGATCTACGAGCAGTACTTC. The genes are TRBV27 and TRBJ2-7; weak D call: TRBD1 (6 bases). The CDR3 has 13 amino acids. Looked up from germline, CDR1 is MNHEY and CDR2 is SMNVEV (reference sequence). The V end lost 5 bases, the J end lost 3 bases, and 11 bases lay between the germline ends.

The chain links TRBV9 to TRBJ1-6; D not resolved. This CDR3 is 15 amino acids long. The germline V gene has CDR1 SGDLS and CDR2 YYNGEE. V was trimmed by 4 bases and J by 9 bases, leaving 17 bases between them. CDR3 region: CASSTEDVGFSPLHF. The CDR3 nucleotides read TGTGCCAGCAGCACCGAGGACGTAGGCTTTTCACCCCTCCACTTT.

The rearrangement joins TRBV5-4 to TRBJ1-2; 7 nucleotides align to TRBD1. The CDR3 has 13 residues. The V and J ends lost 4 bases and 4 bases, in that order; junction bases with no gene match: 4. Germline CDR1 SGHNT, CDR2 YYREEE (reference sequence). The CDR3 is CASSRTGPYGYTF. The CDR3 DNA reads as TGTGCCAGCAGCCGGACAGGCCCCTATGGCTACACCTTC.

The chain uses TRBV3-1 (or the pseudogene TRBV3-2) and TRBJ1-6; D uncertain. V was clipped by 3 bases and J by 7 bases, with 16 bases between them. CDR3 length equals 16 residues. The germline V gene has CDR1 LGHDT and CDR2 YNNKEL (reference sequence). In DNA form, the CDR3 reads TGTGCCAGCAGCCAGCACGGGCGGGCGGGGAATTCACCCCTCCACTTT. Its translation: CASSQHGRAGNSPLHF.

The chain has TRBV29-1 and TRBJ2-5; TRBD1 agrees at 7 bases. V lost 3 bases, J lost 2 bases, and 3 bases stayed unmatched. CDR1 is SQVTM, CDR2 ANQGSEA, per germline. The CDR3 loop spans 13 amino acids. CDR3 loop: CSVDGGQQETQYF. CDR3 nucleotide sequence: TGCAGCGTTGATGGGGGACAGCAAGAGACCCAGTACTTC. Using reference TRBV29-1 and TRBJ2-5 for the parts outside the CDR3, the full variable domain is SAVISQKPSRDICQRGTSLTIQCQVDSQVTMMFWYRQQPGQSLTLIATANQGSEATYESGFVIDKFPISRPNLTFSTLTVSNMSPEDSSIYLCSVDGGQQETQYFGPGTRLLVL.

The CDR3 is CASSMSRQGSNQPQHF. The CDR3 DNA is TGTGCCAGTAGTATGAGCCGACAGGGTAGCAATCAGCCCCAGCATTTT. This chain uses TRBV19 with TRBJ1-5; TRBD1 matches at 7 bases. This CDR3 contains 16 residues. The germline gives CDR1 LNHDA, CDR2 SQIVND (reference sequence). V gave up 3 bases and J gave up 0 bases; unmatched junction bases: 5.

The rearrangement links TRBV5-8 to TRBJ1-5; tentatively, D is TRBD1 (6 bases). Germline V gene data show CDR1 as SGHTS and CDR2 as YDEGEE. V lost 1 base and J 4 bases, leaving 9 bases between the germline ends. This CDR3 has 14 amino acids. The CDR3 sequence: CASSLWGANQPQHF. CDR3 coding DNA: TGTGCCAGCAGCTTGTGGGGGGCTAATCAGCCCCAGCATTTT.

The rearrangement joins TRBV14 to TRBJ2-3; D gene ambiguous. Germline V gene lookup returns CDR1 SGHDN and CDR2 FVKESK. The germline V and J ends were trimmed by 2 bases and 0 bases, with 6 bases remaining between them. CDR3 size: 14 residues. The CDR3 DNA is TGTGCCAGCAGCCAACTCCCCAGCACAGATACGCAGTATTTT. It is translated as CASSQLPSTDTQYF.

CDR3 amino acids: CASSVHRSSGNTIYF. The CDR3 DNA follows: TGTGCCAGCAGTGTTCATCGGAGCTCTGGAAACACCATATATTTT. The genes are TRBV25-1 and TRBJ1-3; no clear D gene. There are 15 residues in the CDR3. V was shortened by 4 bases and J by 0 bases, with 10 bases between the two germline ends. CDR1 is MGHDK and CDR2 is SYGVNS in the germline V gene.

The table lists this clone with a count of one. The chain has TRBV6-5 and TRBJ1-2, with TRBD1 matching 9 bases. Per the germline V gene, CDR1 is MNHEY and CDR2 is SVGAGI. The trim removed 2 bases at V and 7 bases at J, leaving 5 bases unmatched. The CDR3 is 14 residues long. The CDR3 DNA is TGTGCCAGCAGTTACGGGGGACAGGGAGGTGGCTACACCTTC. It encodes CASSYGGQGGGYTF.

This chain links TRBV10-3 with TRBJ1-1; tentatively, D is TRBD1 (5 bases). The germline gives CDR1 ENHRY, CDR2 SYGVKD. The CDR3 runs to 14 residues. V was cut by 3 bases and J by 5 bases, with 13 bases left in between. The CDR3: CAISERGGRTEAFF. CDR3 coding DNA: TGTGCCATCAGTGAAAGGGGAGGGAGGACTGAAGCTTTCTTT.

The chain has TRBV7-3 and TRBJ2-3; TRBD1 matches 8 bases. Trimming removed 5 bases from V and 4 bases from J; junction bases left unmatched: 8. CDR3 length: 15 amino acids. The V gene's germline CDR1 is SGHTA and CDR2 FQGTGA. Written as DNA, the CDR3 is TGTGCCAGCAGCCCAGGGACAGGCGGCGCAGATACGCAGTATTTT. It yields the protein CASSPGTGGADTQYF.

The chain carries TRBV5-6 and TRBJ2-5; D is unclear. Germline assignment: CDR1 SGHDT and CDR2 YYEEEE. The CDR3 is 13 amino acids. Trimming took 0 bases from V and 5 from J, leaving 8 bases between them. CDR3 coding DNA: TGTGCCAGCAGCTTGGACTTGGGTGAGACCCAGTACTTC. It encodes CASSLDLGETQYF.

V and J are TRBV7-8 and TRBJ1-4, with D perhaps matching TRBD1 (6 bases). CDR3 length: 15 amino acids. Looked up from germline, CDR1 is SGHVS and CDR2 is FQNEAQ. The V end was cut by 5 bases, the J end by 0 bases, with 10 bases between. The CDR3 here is CASSAGVATNEKLFF. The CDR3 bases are TGTGCCAGCAGCGCAGGGGTTGCAACTAATGAAAAACTGTTTTTT.

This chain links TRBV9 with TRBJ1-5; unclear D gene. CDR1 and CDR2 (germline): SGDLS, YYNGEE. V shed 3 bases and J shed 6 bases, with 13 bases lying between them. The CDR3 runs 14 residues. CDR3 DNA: TGTGCCAGCAGCGAAAAGAGATGTTGTCAGCCCCAGCATTTT. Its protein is CASSEKRCCQPQHF. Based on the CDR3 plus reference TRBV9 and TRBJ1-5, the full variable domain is DSGVTQTPKHLITATGQRVTLRCSPRSGDLSVYWYQQSLDQGLQFLIQYYNGEERAKGNILERFSAQQFPDLHSELNLSSLELGDSALYFCASSEKRCCQPQHFGDGTRLSIL.

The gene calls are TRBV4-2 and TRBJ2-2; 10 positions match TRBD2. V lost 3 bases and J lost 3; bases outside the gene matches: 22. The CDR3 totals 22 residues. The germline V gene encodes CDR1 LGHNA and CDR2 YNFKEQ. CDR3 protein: CASSHLILGAAGGKGDTGELFF. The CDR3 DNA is TGTGCCAGCAGCCATCTTATCTTAGGGGCAGCGGGAGGGAAAGGGGACACCGGGGAGCTGTTTTTT.

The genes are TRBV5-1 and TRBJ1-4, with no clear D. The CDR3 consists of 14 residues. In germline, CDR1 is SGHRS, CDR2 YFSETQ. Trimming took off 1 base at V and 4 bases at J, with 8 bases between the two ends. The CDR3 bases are TGCGCCAGCAGCTTGTTTGGGAATAATGAAAAACTGTTTTTT. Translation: CASSLFGNNEKLFF.

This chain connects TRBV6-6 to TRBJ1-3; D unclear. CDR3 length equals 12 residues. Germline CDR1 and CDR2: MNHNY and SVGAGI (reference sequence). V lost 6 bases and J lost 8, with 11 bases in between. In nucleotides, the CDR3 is TGTGCCAGCAGCCCTAGTTGGGACACCATATATTTT. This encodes CASSPSWDTIYF.